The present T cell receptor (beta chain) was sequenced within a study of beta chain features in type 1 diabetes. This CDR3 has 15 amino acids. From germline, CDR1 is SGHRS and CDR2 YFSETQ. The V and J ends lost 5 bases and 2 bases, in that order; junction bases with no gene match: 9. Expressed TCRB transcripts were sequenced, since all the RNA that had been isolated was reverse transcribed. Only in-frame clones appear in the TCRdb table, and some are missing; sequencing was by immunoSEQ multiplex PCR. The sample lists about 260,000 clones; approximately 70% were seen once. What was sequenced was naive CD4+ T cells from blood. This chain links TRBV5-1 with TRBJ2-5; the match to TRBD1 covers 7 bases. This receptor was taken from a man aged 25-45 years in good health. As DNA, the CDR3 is TGCGCCAGCAGAAGAAGACAGGGAACACAAGAGACCCAGTACTTC. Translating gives CASRRRQGTQETQYF.